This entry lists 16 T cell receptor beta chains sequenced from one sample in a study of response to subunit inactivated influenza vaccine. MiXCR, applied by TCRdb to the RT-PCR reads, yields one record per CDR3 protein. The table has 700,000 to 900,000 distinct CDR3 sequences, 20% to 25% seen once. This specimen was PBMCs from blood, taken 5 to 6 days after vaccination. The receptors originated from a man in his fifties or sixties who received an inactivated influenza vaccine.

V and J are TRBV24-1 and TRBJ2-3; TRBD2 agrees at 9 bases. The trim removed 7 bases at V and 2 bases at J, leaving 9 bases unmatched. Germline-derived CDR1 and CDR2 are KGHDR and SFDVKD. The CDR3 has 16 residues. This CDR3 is CATRAVAGADTDTQYF. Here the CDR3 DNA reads TGTGCCACCAGGGCTGTAGCGGGGGCCGACACAGATACGCAGTATTTT.

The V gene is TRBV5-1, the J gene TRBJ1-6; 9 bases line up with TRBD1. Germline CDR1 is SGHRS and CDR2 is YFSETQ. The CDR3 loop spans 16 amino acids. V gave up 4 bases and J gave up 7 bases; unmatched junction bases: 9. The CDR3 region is CASSEQGARGNSPLHF. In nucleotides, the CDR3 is TGCGCCAGCAGCGAACAGGGGGCGCGAGGGAATTCACCCCTCCACTTT.

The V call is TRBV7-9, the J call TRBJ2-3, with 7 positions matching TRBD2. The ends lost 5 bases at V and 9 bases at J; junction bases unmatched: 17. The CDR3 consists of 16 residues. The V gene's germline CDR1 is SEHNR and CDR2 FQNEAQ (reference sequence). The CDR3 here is CASSTSRGAGIITQYF. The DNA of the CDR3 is TGTGCCAGCAGCACCAGCCGAGGAGCGGGAATAATCACGCAGTATTTT.

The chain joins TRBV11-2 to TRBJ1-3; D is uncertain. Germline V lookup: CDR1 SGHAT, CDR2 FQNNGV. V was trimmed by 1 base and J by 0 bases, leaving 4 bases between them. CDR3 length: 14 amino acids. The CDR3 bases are TGTGCCAGCAGCTTAGCTGACTCTGGAAACACCATATATTTT. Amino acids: CASSLADSGNTIYF. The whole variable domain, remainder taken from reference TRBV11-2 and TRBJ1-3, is EAGVAQSPRYKIIEKRQSVAFWCNPISGHATLYWYQQILGQGPKLLIQFQNNGVVDDSQLPKDRFSAERLKGVDSTLKIQPAKLEDSAVYLCASSLADSGNTIYFGEGSWLTVV.

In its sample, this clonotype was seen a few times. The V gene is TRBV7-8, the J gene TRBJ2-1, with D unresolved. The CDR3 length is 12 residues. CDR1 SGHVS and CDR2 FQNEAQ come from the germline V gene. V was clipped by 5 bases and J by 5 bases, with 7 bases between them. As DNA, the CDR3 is TGTGCCAGCAGCCCGGCCGACAATGAGCAGTTCTTC. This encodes CASSPADNEQFF.

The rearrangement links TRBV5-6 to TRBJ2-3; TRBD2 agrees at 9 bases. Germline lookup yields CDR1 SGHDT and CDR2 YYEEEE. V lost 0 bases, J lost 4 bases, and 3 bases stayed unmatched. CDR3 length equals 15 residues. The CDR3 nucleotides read TGTGCCAGCAGCTTGGTTAGCGGGAGTGCAGATACGCAGTATTTT. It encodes CASSLVSGSADTQYF.

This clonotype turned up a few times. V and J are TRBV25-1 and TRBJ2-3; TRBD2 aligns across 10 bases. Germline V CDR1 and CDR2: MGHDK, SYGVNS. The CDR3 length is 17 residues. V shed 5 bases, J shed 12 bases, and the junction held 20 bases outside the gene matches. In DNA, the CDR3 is TGTGCCAGCAGTTCGAACCGGGACCCGACTAGCGGGTCGCTCCAGTATTTT. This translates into CASSSNRDPTSGSLQYF.

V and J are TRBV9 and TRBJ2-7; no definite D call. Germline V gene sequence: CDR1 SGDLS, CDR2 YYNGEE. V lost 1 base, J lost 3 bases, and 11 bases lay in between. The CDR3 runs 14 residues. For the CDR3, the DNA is TGTGCCAGCAGCGTAAGCGCCCCGAGCTACGAGCAGTACTTC. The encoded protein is CASSVSAPSYEQYF.

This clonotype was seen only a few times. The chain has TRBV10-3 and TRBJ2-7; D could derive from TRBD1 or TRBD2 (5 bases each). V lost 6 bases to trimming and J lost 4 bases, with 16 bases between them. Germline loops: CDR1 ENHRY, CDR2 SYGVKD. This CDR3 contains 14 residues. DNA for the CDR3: TGTGCCATCAGGAAGGAAGGGGTAGCGTACGAGCAGTACTTC. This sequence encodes CAIRKEGVAYEQYF.

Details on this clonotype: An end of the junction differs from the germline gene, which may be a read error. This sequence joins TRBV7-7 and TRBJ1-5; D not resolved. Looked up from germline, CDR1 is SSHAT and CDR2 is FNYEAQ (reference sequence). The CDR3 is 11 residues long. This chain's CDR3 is CASSLSRPQHF. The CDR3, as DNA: TGTGCTAGCAGCTTATCCCGACCCCAGCATTTT.

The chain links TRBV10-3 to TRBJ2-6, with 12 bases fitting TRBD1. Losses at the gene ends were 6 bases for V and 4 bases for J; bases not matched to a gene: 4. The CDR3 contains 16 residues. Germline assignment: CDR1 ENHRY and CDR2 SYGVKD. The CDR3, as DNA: TGTGCCATCAGGGGACAGGGGGCCGCGGGGGCCAACGTCCTGACTTTC. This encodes CAIRGQGAAGANVLTF.

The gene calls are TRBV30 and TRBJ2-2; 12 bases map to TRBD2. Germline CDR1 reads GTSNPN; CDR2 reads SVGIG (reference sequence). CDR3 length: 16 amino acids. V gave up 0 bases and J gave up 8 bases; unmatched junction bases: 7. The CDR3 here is CAWSVLTSGGTGELFF. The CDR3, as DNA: TGTGCCTGGAGTGTCCTGACTAGCGGGGGAACTGGGGAGCTGTTTTTT.

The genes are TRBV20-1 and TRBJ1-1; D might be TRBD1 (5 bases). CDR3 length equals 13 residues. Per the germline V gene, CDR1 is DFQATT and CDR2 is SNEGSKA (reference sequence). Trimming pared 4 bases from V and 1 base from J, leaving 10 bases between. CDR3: CSAMPGQNTEAFF. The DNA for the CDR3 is TGCAGTGCTATGCCGGGGCAGAACACTGAAGCTTTCTTT.

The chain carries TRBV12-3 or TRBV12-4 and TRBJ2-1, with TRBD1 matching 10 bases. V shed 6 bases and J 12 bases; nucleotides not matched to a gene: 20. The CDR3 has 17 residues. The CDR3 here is CASSPTLTRQGANLQFF. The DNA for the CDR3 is TGTGCCAGCAGCCCGACCCTTACGAGACAGGGGGCGAATTTGCAGTTCTTC.

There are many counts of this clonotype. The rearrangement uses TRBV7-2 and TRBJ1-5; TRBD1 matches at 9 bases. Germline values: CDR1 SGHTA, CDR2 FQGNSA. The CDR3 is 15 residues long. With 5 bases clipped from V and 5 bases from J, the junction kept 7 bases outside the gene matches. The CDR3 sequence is CASSLDRGRHQPQHF. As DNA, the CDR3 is TGTGCCAGCAGCCTGGACAGGGGCCGGCATCAGCCCCAGCATTTT.

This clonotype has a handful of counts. The CDR3, as DNA: TGTGCCAGCAGCTCACTCTCTGGGGCCAACGTCCTGACTTTC. It yields the protein CASSSLSGANVLTF. The chain combines TRBV7-7 with TRBJ2-6; no definite D call. The CDR3 runs 14 residues. Germline assignment: CDR1 SSHAT and CDR2 FNYEAQ (reference sequence). V shed 4 bases and J shed 0 bases, with 4 bases lying between them.